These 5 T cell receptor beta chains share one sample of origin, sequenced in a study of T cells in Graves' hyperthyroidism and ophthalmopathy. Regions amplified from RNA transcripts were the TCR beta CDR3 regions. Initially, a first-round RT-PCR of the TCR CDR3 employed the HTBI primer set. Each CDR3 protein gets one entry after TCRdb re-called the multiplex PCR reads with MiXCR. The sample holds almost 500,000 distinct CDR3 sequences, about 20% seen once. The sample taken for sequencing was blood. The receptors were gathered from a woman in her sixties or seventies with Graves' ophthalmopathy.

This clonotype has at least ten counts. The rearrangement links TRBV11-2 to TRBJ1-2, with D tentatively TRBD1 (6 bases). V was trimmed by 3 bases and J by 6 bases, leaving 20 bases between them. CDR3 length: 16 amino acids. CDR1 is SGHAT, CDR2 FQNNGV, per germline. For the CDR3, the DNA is TGTGCCAGCAGCTTGGGCAGGGGCCCTGAAGTTAATGGCTACACCTTC. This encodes CASSLGRGPEVNGYTF.

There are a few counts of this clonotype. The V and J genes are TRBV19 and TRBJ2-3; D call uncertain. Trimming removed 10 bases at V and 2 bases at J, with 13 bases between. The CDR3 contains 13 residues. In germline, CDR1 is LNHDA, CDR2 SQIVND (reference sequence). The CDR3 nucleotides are TGTGCCACCGCGGCTATGTCCACAGATACGCAGTATTTT. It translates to CATAAMSTDTQYF.

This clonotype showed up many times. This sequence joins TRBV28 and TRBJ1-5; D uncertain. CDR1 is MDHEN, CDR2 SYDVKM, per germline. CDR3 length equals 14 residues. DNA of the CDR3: TGTGGGACCCGTAGACTCCCGTTTGGTCAGCCCCAGCATTTT. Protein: CGTRRLPFGQPQHF.

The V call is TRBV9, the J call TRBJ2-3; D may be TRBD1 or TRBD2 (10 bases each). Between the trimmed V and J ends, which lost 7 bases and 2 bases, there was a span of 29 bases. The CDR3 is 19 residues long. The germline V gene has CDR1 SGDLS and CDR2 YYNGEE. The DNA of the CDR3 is TGTGCCAGCTCAAATGACAGGGGGCTAGCGGGAGCGAACACAGATACGCAGTATTTT. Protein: CASSNDRGLAGANTDTQYF.

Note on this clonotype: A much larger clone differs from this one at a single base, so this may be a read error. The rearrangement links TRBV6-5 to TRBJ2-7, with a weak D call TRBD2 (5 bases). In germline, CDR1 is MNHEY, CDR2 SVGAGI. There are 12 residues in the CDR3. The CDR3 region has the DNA TGTGCCGGCAGTTACGAGGGCCGGGTGCAGTACTTC. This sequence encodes CAGSYEGRVQYF.